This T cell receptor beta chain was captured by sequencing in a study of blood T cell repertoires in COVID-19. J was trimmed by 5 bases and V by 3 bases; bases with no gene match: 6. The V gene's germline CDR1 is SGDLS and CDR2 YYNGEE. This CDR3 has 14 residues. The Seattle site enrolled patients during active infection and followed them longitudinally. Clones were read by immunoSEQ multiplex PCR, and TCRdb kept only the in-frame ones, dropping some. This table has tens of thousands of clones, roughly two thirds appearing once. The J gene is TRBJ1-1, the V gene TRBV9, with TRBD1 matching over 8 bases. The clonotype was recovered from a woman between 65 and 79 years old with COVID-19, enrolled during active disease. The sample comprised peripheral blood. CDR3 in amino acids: CASSEGQAGTEAFF. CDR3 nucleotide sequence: TGTGCCAGCAGCGAGGGACAGGCGGGGACTGAAGCTTTCTTT.